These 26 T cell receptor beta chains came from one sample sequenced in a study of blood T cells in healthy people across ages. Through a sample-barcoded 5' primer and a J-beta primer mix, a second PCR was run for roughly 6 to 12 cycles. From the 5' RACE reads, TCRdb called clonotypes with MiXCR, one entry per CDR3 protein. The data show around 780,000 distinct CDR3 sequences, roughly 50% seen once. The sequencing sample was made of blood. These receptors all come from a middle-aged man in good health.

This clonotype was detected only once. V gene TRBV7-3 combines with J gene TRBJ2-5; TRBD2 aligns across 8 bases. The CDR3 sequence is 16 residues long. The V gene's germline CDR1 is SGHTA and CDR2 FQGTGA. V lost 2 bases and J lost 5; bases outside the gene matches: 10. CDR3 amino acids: CASSLSGGTKGETQYF. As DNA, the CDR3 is TGTGCCAGCAGCTTATCGGGGGGGACAAAGGGGGAGACCCAGTACTTC.

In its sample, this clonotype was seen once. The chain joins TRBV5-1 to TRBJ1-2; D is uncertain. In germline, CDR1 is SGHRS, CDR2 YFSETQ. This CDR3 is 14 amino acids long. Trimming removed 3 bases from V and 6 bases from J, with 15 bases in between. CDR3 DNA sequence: TGCGCCAGCAGCTCTTCGTGGGGAGAGGATGGCTACACCTTC. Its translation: CASSSSWGEDGYTF.

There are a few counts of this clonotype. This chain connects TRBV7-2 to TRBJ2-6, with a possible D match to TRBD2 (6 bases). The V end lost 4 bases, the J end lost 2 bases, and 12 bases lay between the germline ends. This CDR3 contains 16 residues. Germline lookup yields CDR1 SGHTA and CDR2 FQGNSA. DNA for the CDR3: TGTGCCAGCAGCTCGGGACTCTTAACTGGGGCCAACGTCCTGACTTTC. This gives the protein CASSSGLLTGANVLTF.

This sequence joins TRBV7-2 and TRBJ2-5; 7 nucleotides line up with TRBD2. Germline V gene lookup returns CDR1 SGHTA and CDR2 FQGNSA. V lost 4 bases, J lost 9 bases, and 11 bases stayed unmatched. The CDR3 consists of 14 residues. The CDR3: CASSSDVAGRSQYF. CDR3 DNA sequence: TGTGCCAGCAGCTCGGATGTAGCGGGCCGGTCCCAGTACTTC. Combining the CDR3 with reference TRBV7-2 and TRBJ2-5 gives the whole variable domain GAGVSQSPSNKVTEKGKDVELRCDPISGHTALYWYRQSLGQGLEFLIYFQGNSAPDKSGLPSDRFSAERTGGSVSTLTIQRTQQEDSAVYLCASSSDVAGRSQYFGPGTRLLVL.

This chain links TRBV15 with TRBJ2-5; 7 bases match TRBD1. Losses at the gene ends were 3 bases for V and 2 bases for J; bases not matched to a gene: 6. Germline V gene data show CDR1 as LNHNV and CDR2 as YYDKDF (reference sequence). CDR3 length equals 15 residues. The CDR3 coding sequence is TGTGCCACCAGCAGTGCCCAGGGACAGCAAGAGACCCAGTACTTC. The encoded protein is CATSSAQGQQETQYF.

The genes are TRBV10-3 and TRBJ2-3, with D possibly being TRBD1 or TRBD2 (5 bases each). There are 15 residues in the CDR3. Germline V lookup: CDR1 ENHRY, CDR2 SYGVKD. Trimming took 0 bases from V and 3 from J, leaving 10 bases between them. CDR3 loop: CAISESGVMTDTQYF. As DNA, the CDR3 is TGTGCCATCAGTGAGTCGGGGGTGATGACAGATACGCAGTATTTT.

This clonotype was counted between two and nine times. CDR3 amino acids: CASNEWGLEAGELFF. The DNA for the CDR3 is TGTGCCAGCAACGAGTGGGGGCTGGAGGCCGGGGAGCTGTTTTTT. The rearrangement joins TRBV12-3 or TRBV12-4 to TRBJ2-2, with a weak D call TRBD1 (6 bases). The CDR3 consists of 15 residues. V was pared by 7 bases and J by 6 bases, with 18 bases between.

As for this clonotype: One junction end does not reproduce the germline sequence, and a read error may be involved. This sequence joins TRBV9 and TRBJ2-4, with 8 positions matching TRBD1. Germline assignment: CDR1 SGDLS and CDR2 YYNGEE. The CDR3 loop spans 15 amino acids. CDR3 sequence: CAGSAQGVGENIQYF. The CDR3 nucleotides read TGTGCCGGCAGCGCACAGGGGGTAGGCGAAAACATTCAGTACTTC.

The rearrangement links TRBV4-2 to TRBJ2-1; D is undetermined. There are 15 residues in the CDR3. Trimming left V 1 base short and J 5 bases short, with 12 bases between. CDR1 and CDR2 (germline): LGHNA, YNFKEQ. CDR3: CASSQGLGSDNEQFF. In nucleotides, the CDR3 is TGTGCCAGCAGCCAAGGACTTGGATCGGACAATGAGCAGTTCTTC.

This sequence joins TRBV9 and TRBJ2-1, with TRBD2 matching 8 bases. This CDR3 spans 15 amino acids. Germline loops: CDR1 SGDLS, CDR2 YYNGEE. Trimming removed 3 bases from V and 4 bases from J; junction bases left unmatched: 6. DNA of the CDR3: TGTGCCAGCAGCGGTAGCGGGATCCCATACAATGAGCAGTTCTTC. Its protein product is CASSGSGIPYNEQFF.

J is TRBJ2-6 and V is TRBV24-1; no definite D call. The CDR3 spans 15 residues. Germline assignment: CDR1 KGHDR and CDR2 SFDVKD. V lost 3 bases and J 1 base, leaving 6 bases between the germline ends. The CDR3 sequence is CATSDVGSGANVLTF. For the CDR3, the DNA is TGTGCCACCAGTGATGTGGGATCTGGGGCCAACGTCCTGACTTTC.

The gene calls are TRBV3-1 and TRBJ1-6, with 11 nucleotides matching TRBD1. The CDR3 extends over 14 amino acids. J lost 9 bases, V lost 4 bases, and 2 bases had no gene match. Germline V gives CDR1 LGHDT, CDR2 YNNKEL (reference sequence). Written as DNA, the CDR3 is TGTGCCAGCAGCCCTGGACAGGGGGCTTCACCCCTCCACTTT. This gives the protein CASSPGQGASPLHF.

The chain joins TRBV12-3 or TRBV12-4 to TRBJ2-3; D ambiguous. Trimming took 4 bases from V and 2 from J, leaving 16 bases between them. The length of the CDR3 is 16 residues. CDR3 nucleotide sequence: TGTGCCAGCAGTTCCACCCCTCCGACATACACAGATACGCAGTATTTT. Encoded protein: CASSSTPPTYTDTQYF.

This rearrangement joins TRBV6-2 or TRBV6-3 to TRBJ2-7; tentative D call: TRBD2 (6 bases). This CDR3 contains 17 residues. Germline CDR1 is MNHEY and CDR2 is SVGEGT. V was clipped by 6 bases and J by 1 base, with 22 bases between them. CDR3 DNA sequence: TGTGCCAGCAGCCACCGTGGGGCGGGGAGCTGGTCCTACGAGCAGTACTTC. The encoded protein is CASSHRGAGSWSYEQYF.

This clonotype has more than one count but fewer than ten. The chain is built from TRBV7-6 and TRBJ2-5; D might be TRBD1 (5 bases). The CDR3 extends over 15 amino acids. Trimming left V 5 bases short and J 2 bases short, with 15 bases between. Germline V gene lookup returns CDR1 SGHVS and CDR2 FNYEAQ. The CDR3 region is CASSRFQTEQETQYF. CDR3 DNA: TGTGCCAGCAGCCGATTTCAGACAGAACAAGAGACCCAGTACTTC.

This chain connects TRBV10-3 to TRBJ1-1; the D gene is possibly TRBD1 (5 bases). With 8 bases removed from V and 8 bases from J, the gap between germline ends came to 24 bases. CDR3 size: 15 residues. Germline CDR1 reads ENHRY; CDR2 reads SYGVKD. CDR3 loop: CAIAGGPGEFGEAFF. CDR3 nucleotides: TGTGCCATCGCGGGGGGTCCGGGCGAATTCGGCGAAGCTTTCTTT.

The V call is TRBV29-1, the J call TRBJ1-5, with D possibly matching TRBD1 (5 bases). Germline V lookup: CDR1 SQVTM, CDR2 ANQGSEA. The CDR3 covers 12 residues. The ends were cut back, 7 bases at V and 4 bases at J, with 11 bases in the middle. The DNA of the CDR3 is TGCAGCGCTACAGGTCCTAATCAGCCCCAGCATTTT. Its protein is CSATGPNQPQHF.

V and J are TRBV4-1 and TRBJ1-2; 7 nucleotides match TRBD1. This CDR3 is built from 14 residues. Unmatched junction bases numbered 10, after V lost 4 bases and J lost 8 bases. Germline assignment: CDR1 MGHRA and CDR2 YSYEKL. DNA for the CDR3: TGCGCCAGCAGCCTCGGGACAGTCGCGAAAGGCTACACCTTC. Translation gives CASSLGTVAKGYTF.

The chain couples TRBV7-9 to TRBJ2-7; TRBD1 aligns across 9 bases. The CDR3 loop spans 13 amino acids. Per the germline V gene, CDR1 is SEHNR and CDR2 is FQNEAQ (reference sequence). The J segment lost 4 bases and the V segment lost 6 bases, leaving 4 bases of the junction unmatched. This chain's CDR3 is CASRGDRVYEQYF. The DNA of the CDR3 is TGTGCCAGCAGAGGGGACAGGGTGTACGAGCAGTACTTC.

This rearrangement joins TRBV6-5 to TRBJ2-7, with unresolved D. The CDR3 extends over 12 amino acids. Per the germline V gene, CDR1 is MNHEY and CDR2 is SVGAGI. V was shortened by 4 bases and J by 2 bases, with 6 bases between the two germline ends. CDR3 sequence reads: CASSSQPYEQYF. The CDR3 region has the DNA TGTGCCAGCAGTTCCCAGCCCTACGAGCAGTACTTC.

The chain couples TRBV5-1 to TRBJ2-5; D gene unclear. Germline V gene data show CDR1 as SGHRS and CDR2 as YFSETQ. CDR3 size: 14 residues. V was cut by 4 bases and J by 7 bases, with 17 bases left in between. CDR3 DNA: TGCGCCAGCAGCCCAGGTTTTGTCTCTGGGACCCAGTACTTC. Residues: CASSPGFVSGTQYF.

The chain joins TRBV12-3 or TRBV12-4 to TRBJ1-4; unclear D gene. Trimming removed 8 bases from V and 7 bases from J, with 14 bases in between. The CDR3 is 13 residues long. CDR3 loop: CASSVVRGEKLFF. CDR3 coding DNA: TGTGCCAGCTCGGTCGTCCGAGGTGAAAAACTGTTTTTT.

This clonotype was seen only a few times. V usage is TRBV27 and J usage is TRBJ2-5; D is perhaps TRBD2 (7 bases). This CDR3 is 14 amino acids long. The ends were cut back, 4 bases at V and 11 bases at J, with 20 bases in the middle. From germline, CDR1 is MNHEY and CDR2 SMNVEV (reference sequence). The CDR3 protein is CASSYGGGDNEQYF. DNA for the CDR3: TGTGCCAGCAGTTACGGGGGAGGGGACAATGAGCAGTACTTC.

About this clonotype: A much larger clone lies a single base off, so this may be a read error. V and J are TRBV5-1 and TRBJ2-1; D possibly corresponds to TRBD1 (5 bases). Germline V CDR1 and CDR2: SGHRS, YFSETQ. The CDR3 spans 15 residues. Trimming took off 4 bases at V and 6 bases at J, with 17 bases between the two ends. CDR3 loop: CASSQDMPVANEQFF. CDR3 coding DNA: TGCGCCAGCAGCCAGGACATGCCAGTGGCCAATGAGCAGTTCTTC.

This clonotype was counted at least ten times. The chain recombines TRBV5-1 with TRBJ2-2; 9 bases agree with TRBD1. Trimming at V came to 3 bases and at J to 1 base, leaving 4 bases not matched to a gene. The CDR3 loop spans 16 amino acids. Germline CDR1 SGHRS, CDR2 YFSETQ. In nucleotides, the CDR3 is TGCGCCAGCAGCTCTACAGGGGGCTGGAACACCGGGGAGCTGTTTTTT. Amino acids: CASSSTGGWNTGELFF.

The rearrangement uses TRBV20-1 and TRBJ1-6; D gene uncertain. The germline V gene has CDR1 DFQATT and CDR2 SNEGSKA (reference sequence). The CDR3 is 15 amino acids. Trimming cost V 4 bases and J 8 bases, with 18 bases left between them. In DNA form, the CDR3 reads TGCAGTGCTACAGGTTTAGGGTCCGTAGATTCACCCCTCCACTTT. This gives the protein CSATGLGSVDSPLHF.